This T cell receptor beta chain is from a study of T cell responses to AZD1222 COVID-19 vaccine. The table came from immunoSEQ multiplex PCR; TCRdb's copy has only in-frame clones and leaves some out. The repertoire consists of 75,000 to 100,000 clones, with approximately 91% occurring once and the leading ten covering under 2.5%. Worth noting for this clone: Its antigen is not identified.

The study's findings and limits: Researchers took repertoire samples only after the peak T cell response had come.

This TCR was recovered from an adult in good health. The sample consisted of peripheral blood, taken on day 0 of AZD1222 vaccination.

The CDR3 nucleotides are TGTGCCATCAGTGAGGGGCCAGGGATGCACTATGGCTACACCTTC. This encodes CAISEGPGMHYGYTF. The chain combines TRBV10-3 with TRBJ1-2, with D possibly matching TRBD1 (5 bases). There are 15 residues in the CDR3. V shed 2 bases and J shed 3 bases, with 13 bases lying between them. Per germline, CDR1 ENHRY and CDR2 SYGVKD.